The rows below give T cell receptor beta chains drawn from one sample of a study of beta chain features in type 1 diabetes. This table comes from immunoSEQ multiplex PCR, and its TCRdb copy is limited to in-frame clones, with some not included. The sample holds 500,000 to 650,000 clones, about an eighth seen once. The sample comprised naive CD4+ T cells from blood. The receptors derive from a man younger than 45 with type 1 diabetes. The CDR3 runs from the conserved cysteine through the conserved F or W. A D gene is named only where the DNA matches it firmly. The size entry is marked missing in some rows and otherwise reads once, few, many or a size class.

v_call: TRBV5-1
clone_size: few
j_call: TRBJ2-7
d_call: TRBD2
cdr3_aa: CASSPTSGGLEQYF
cdr3_nt: TGCGCCAGCAGCCCCACTAGCGGGGGGCTCGAGCAGTACTTC

v_call: TRBV7-6
clone_size: few
j_call: TRBJ1-4
d_call: NA
cdr3_aa: CASSLEGRRGKLFF
cdr3_nt: TGTGCCAGCAGCTTAGAGGGACGGAGGGGAAAACTGTTTTTT

v_call: TRBV29-1
clone_size: few
j_call: TRBJ1-2
d_call: NA
cdr3_aa: CSVDLMAGEGGYTF
cdr3_nt: TGCAGCGTTGACCTCATGGCTGGGGAAGGCGGCTACACCTTC

v_call: TRBV30
clone_size: NA
j_call: TRBJ1-5
d_call: NA
cdr3_aa: CAWSRDGRNDQPQHF
cdr3_nt: TGTGCCTGGAGTAGGGATGGTCGGAACGATCAGCCCCAGCATTTT

v_call: TRBV9
clone_size: NA
j_call: TRBJ2-7
d_call: NA
cdr3_aa: CASSVGEGITYEQYF
cdr3_nt: TGTGCCAGCAGCGTAGGAGAGGGGATTACCTACGAGCAGTACTTC

v_call: TRBV14
clone_size: NA
j_call: TRBJ2-1
d_call: NA
cdr3_aa: CASSHISSYNEQFF
cdr3_nt: TGTGCCAGCAGCCATATTAGCTCCTACAATGAGCAGTTCTTC

v_call: TRBV11-3
clone_size: few
j_call: TRBJ1-1
d_call: NA
cdr3_aa: CASSRKVVRNTEAFF
cdr3_nt: TGTGCCAGCAGCCGGAAGGTAGTGCGGAACACTGAAGCTTTCTTT

v_call: TRBV15
clone_size: NA
j_call: TRBJ2-5
d_call: NA
cdr3_aa: CATSRVDSGKTQYF
cdr3_nt: TGTGCCACCAGCAGAGTGGACAGTGGGAAGACCCAGTACTTC

v_call: TRBV9
clone_size: few
j_call: TRBJ1-1
d_call: NA
cdr3_aa: CASSVELTAEAFF
cdr3_nt: TGTGCCAGCAGCGTAGAATTGACGGCTGAAGCTTTCTTT

v_call: TRBV12-5
clone_size: few
j_call: TRBJ2-3
d_call: TRBD1
cdr3_aa: CASGPGTATSQDTQYF
cdr3_nt: TGTGCTAGTGGCCCCGGGACAGCAACCTCCCAAGATACGCAGTATTTT

v_call: TRBV9
clone_size: few
j_call: TRBJ2-1
d_call: NA
cdr3_aa: CASSVEGLVLNEQFF
cdr3_nt: TGTGCCAGCAGCGTAGAAGGGTTGGTATTGAATGAGCAGTTCTTC

v_call: TRBV30
clone_size: few
j_call: TRBJ1-6
d_call: NA
cdr3_aa: CAWSVQGNSPLHF
cdr3_nt: TGTGCCTGGAGTGTACAGGGTAATTCACCCCTCCACTTT

v_call: TRBV7-8
clone_size: NA
j_call: TRBJ2-3
d_call: TRBD2
cdr3_aa: CASSPGTSGSTDTQYF
cdr3_nt: TGTGCCAGCAGCCCGGGGACTAGCGGTAGCACAGATACGCAGTATTTT

v_call: TRBV18
clone_size: NA
j_call: TRBJ1-2
d_call: TRBD1
cdr3_aa: CASITRTGPMNGYTF
cdr3_nt: TGTGCCAGCATCACCAGGACAGGACCGATGAATGGCTACACCTTC

v_call: TRBV28
clone_size: NA
j_call: TRBJ2-1
d_call: TRBD2
cdr3_aa: CASSLASGGQQFF
cdr3_nt: TGTGCCAGCAGTTTGGCTAGCGGGGGGCAGCAGTTCTTC

v_call: TRBV4-3
clone_size: NA
j_call: TRBJ2-2
d_call: NA
cdr3_aa: CASSQVRGTNTGELFF
cdr3_nt: TGCGCCAGCAGCCAAGTCCGGGGAACGAACACCGGGGAGCTGTTTTTT

v_call: TRBV6-6
clone_size: NA
j_call: TRBJ2-1
d_call: NA
cdr3_aa: CASREAVFNEQFF
cdr3_nt: TGTGCCAGCAGGGAGGCGGTGTTCAATGAGCAGTTCTTC

v_call: TRBV25-1
clone_size: few
j_call: TRBJ2-3
d_call: NA
cdr3_aa: CASSVGFSTDTQYF
cdr3_nt: TGTGCCAGCAGTGTGGGGTTCAGCACAGATACGCAGTATTTT

v_call: TRBV15
clone_size: NA
j_call: TRBJ2-1
d_call: TRBD2
cdr3_aa: CATSRRGGQDEQFF
cdr3_nt: TGTGCCACCAGCAGGCGGGGGGGCCAAGATGAGCAGTTCTTC

v_call: TRBV30
clone_size: NA
j_call: TRBJ1-5
d_call: NA
cdr3_aa: CAWDVDSNQPQHF
cdr3_nt: TGTGCCTGGGACGTAGATAGCAATCAGCCCCAGCATTTT

v_call: TRBV11-3
clone_size: NA
j_call: TRBJ2-2
d_call: NA
cdr3_aa: CASSPLAHRVLAGELFF
cdr3_nt: TGTGCCAGCAGCCCCCTGGCCCACAGGGTTCTTGCCGGGGAGCTGTTTTTT

v_call: TRBV7-9
clone_size: NA
j_call: TRBJ2-7
d_call: NA
cdr3_aa: CASSSVVYEQYF
cdr3_nt: TGTGCCAGCAGCTCAGTGGTATACGAGCAGTACTTC

v_call: TRBV29-1
clone_size: NA
j_call: TRBJ2-5
d_call: NA
cdr3_aa: CSVDSAGSETQYF
cdr3_nt: TGCAGCGTTGATTCAGCAGGGTCGGAGACCCAGTACTTC

v_call: TRBV25-1
clone_size: few
j_call: TRBJ1-2
d_call: NA
cdr3_aa: CASSEEGGFYGYTF
cdr3_nt: TGTGCCAGCAGTGAAGAGGGGGGTTTCTATGGCTACACCTTC

v_call: TRBV6-5
clone_size: NA
j_call: TRBJ1-5
d_call: NA
cdr3_aa: CASRLDTSNQPQHF
cdr3_nt: TGTGCCAGCAGATTAGACACTAGCAATCAGCCCCAGCATTTT

v_call: TRBV30
clone_size: NA
j_call: TRBJ1-2
d_call: TRBD1
cdr3_aa: CAWNRPGQGLLGRSYGYTF
cdr3_nt: TGTGCCTGGAACCGCCCCGGACAGGGCCTATTGGGACGGTCCTATGGCTACACCTTC

v_call: TRBV29-1
clone_size: few
j_call: TRBJ1-1
d_call: TRBD1
cdr3_aa: CSVKGQPNTEAFF
cdr3_nt: TGCAGCGTGAAGGGACAGCCGAACACTGAAGCTTTCTTT

v_call: TRBV6-5
clone_size: NA
j_call: TRBJ1-3
d_call: NA
cdr3_aa: CASMQQRGNTIYF
cdr3_nt: TGTGCCAGCATGCAACAGCGAGGAAACACCATATATTTT

v_call: TRBV5-1
clone_size: NA
j_call: TRBJ1-1
d_call: NA
cdr3_aa: CASSLVRGRANTEAFF
cdr3_nt: TGCGCCAGCAGCCTGGTACGGGGTAGGGCGAACACTGAAGCTTTCTTT

v_call: TRBV18
clone_size: NA
j_call: TRBJ2-7
d_call: NA
cdr3_aa: CASSPLSEQYF
cdr3_nt: TGTGCCAGCTCACCACTGTCCGAGCAGTACTTC

v_call: TRBV29-1
clone_size: NA
j_call: TRBJ2-1
d_call: TRBD1
cdr3_aa: CSVGETGLFGEQFF
cdr3_nt: TGCAGCGTTGGTGAGACAGGGCTTTTCGGTGAGCAGTTCTTC

v_call: TRBV5-1
clone_size: few
j_call: TRBJ2-1
d_call: TRBD2
cdr3_aa: CASSLTSGVYEQFF
cdr3_nt: TGCGCCAGCAGCTTGACTAGCGGGGTGTATGAGCAGTTCTTC